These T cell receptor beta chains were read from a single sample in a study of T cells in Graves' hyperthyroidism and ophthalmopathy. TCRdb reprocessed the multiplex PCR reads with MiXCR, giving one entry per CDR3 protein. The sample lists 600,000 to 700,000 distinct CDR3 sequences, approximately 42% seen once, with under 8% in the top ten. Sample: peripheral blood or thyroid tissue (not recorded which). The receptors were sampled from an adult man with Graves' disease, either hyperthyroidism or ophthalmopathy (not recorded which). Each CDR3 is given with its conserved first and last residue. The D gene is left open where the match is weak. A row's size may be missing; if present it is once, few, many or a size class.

cdr3_aa: CASSERGEGHSPLHF
cdr3_nt: TGTGCCAGCAGTGAACGCGGCGAAGGACATTCACCCCTCCACTTT
d_call: NA
v_call: TRBV25-1
j_call: TRBJ1-6
clone_size: NA

cdr3_aa: CASSVPRGDERNTEAFF
cdr3_nt: TGTGCCAGCAGCGTACCCAGGGGGGATGAACGGAACACTGAAGCTTTCTTT
d_call: TRBD1
v_call: TRBV7-3
j_call: TRBJ1-1
clone_size: once

cdr3_aa: CASSSSEAGNYEQYF
cdr3_nt: TGTGCCAGCAGTTCTTCAGAGGCGGGGAACTACGAGCAGTACTTC
d_call: NA
v_call: TRBV6-5
j_call: TRBJ2-7
clone_size: NA

cdr3_aa: CSAIAYNEQFF
cdr3_nt: TGCAGTGCTATCGCCTACAATGAGCAGTTCTTC
d_call: NA
v_call: TRBV20-1
j_call: TRBJ2-1
clone_size: once

cdr3_aa: CASSEGGTGGYEQYF
cdr3_nt: TGTGCCAGCAGTGAGGGGGGGACAGGCGGGTACGAGCAGTACTTC
d_call: NA
v_call: TRBV7-9
j_call: TRBJ2-7
clone_size: NA

cdr3_aa: CASSNERTGGRMNEKLFF
cdr3_nt: TGTGCCAGTAGTAACGAAAGGACAGGCGGACGGATGAATGAAAAACTGTTTTTT
d_call: TRBD1
v_call: TRBV19
j_call: TRBJ1-4
clone_size: NA

cdr3_aa: CSARVDRGETQYF
cdr3_nt: TGCAGTGCTAGGGTGGACAGGGGTGAGACCCAGTACTTC
d_call: TRBD1
v_call: TRBV20-1
j_call: TRBJ2-5
clone_size: many

cdr3_aa: CASRGQGVWNTEAFF
cdr3_nt: TGTGCCAGTAGGGGGCAGGGCGTGTGGAACACTGAAGCTTTCTTT
d_call: NA
v_call: TRBV19
j_call: TRBJ1-1
clone_size: few

cdr3_aa: CASSFPPTIYF
cdr3_nt: TGTGCCAGCAGCTTCCCCCCCACCATATATTTT
d_call: NA
v_call: TRBV7-9
j_call: TRBJ1-3
clone_size: NA

cdr3_aa: CATSGTRPGELFF
cdr3_nt: TGTGCCACCAGCGGAACTCGCCCCGGGGAGCTGTTTTTT
d_call: NA
v_call: TRBV15
j_call: TRBJ2-2
clone_size: few

cdr3_aa: CASSVAGLAGGITGELFF
cdr3_nt: TGTGCCAGCAGCGTTGCGGGACTAGCGGGAGGAATCACCGGGGAGCTGTTTTTT
d_call: TRBD2
v_call: TRBV7-2
j_call: TRBJ2-2
clone_size: NA

cdr3_aa: CASSGRTGNNYGYTF
cdr3_nt: TGTGCCAGCAGTGGGCGTACAGGGAATAACTATGGCTACACCTTC
d_call: NA
v_call: TRBV2
j_call: TRBJ1-2
clone_size: many

cdr3_aa: CASSPLGAGGIETQYF
cdr3_nt: TGTGCCAGCAGCCCTCTTGGGGCGGGGGGGATCGAGACCCAGTACTTC
d_call: TRBD2
v_call: TRBV7-9
j_call: TRBJ2-5
clone_size: many

cdr3_aa: CASSPSGGTTYEQYF
cdr3_nt: TGTGCCAGCAGTCCTAGCGGGGGCACGACTTACGAGCAGTACTTC
d_call: TRBD2
v_call: TRBV6-6
j_call: TRBJ2-7
clone_size: many

cdr3_aa: CASSFSRGDNTEAF
cdr3_nt: TGTGCCAGCAGCTTCTCTCGCGGTGACAACACTGAAGCTTTC
d_call: NA
v_call: TRBV7-2
j_call: TRBJ2-6
clone_size: once

cdr3_aa: CATSRGQGLMGEKLFF
cdr3_nt: TGTGCCACCAGCAGAGGACAGGGGCTAATGGGAGAAAAACTGTTTTTT
d_call: TRBD1
v_call: TRBV15
j_call: TRBJ1-4
clone_size: NA

cdr3_aa: CASASGRSEQYF
cdr3_nt: TGTGCCAGCGCTAGCGGGAGGAGCGAGCAGTACTTC
d_call: TRBD2
v_call: TRBV11-1
j_call: TRBJ2-7
clone_size: NA

cdr3_aa: CASWNREKYEQYF
cdr3_nt: TGTGCCAGCTGGAACCGGGAGAAATACGAGCAGTACTTC
d_call: NA
v_call: TRBV7-2
j_call: TRBJ2-7
clone_size: once

cdr3_aa: CAIKARGGYEQYF
cdr3_nt: TGTGCCATCAAAGCGCGGGGTGGCTACGAGCAGTACTTC
d_call: NA
v_call: TRBV10-3
j_call: TRBJ2-7
clone_size: many

cdr3_aa: CASSTEDRPTDGYTF
cdr3_nt: TGTGCCAGCAGCACTGAGGACAGACCGACGGATGGCTACACCTTC
d_call: NA
v_call: TRBV6-1
j_call: TRBJ1-2
clone_size: NA

cdr3_aa: CASSLGQTGGITYEQYF
cdr3_nt: TGTGCCAGCAGCTTGGGACAGACGGGGGGAATCACCTACGAGCAGTACTTC
d_call: NA
v_call: TRBV11-2
j_call: TRBJ2-7
clone_size: few

cdr3_aa: CASSWGRDSEQYF
cdr3_nt: TGTGCCAGCAGTTGGGGCCGGGACTCCGAGCAGTACTTC
d_call: NA
v_call: TRBV7-9
j_call: TRBJ2-7
clone_size: NA

cdr3_aa: CASSFKRDTEAFF
cdr3_nt: TGTGCCAGCAGCTTCAAAAGGGACACTGAAGCTTTCTTT
d_call: NA
v_call: TRBV7-9
j_call: TRBJ1-1
clone_size: many

cdr3_aa: CASSFSPGVPSYEQYF
cdr3_nt: TGTGCCAGCAGTTTCTCTCCGGGGGTTCCGTCCTACGAGCAGTACTTC
d_call: NA
v_call: TRBV7-3
j_call: TRBJ2-7
clone_size: NA

cdr3_aa: CASSLYEGVLTF
cdr3_nt: TGTGCCAGCAGCTTATACGAGGGCGTCCTGACTTTC
d_call: NA
v_call: TRBV7-2
j_call: TRBJ2-6
clone_size: NA

cdr3_aa: CASSYGQGSGQPLHF
cdr3_nt: TGTGCCAGCAGCTATGGACAGGGCAGCGGACAGCCCCTCCACTTT
d_call: TRBD1
v_call: TRBV7-8
j_call: TRBJ1-6
clone_size: NA

cdr3_aa: CASSYTTPSNTGELFF
cdr3_nt: TGTGCCAGCAGTTATACGACACCTTCGAACACCGGGGAGCTGTTTTTT
d_call: NA
v_call: TRBV6-2/TRBV6-3
j_call: TRBJ2-2
clone_size: few

cdr3_aa: CSVWGDPQNYGYTF
cdr3_nt: TGCAGCGTTTGGGGGGACCCTCAAAACTATGGCTACACCTTC
d_call: NA
v_call: TRBV29-1
j_call: TRBJ1-2
clone_size: NA

cdr3_aa: CATSGGPRETQYF
cdr3_nt: TGTGCCACCAGTGGGGGACCCAGAGAGACCCAGTACTTC
d_call: NA
v_call: TRBV24-1
j_call: TRBJ2-5
clone_size: many

cdr3_aa: CSAATQGNPLGSYNSPLHF
cdr3_nt: TGCAGCGCTGCGACACAGGGAAACCCCCTTGGCTCCTATAATTCACCCCTCCACTTT
d_call: NA
v_call: TRBV29-1
j_call: TRBJ1-6
clone_size: NA

cdr3_aa: CAISEGGLTETQYF
cdr3_nt: TGTGCCATCAGTGAGGGCGGGCTGACGGAGACCCAGTACTTC
d_call: NA
v_call: TRBV10-3
j_call: TRBJ2-5
clone_size: NA

cdr3_aa: CATNPRTVGRWDQPQHF
cdr3_nt: TGTGCCACAAACCCCCGGACAGTAGGCAGATGGGATCAGCCCCAGCATTTT
d_call: NA
v_call: TRBV7-3
j_call: TRBJ1-5
clone_size: many

cdr3_aa: CASRHVVKGYTF
cdr3_nt: TGTGCCAGCCGCCATGTTGTCAAGGGCTACACCTTC
d_call: NA
v_call: TRBV12-3/TRBV12-4
j_call: TRBJ1-2
clone_size: many

cdr3_aa: CSAVVVGTGNQPQHF
cdr3_nt: TGCAGCGCCGTGGTAGTAGGGACAGGCAATCAGCCCCAGCATTTT
d_call: TRBD1
v_call: TRBV29-1
j_call: TRBJ1-5
clone_size: NA

cdr3_aa: CASSFPDRRTYEQYF
cdr3_nt: TGTGCCAGCAGCTTCCCGGACAGGAGAACCTACGAGCAGTACTTC
d_call: TRBD1
v_call: TRBV7-9
j_call: TRBJ2-7
clone_size: NA

cdr3_aa: CASRPTGNTEAFF
cdr3_nt: TGTGCCAGCAGGCCCACAGGGAACACTGAAGCTTTCTTT
d_call: NA
v_call: TRBV12-3/TRBV12-4
j_call: TRBJ1-1
clone_size: few

cdr3_aa: CASSVWGAVGNQPQHF
cdr3_nt: TGTGCCAGCAGTGTTTGGGGGGCGGTTGGCAATCAGCCCCAGCATTTT
d_call: NA
v_call: TRBV2
j_call: TRBJ1-5
clone_size: many